Included here is one T cell receptor (beta chain) sequence, with context. Germline V gene sequence: CDR1 SEHNR, CDR2 FQNEAQ (reference sequence). This CDR3 is 13 amino acids long. Between the trimmed V and J ends, which lost 5 bases and 9 bases, there was a span of 14 bases. These data belong to a study of cytomegalovirus exposure and HLA in healthy donors. As for the study in general: Unique TCRs numbering around 85 million, obtained from HLA-typed donors, made up an early data release.

In the PCR, 60 Vbeta and 13 Jbeta primers were used. As handled by the study authors: The authors later counted approximately 80 million unique TCR beta chains, approximately 12 million of them shared. The protocol was immunoSEQ multiplex PCR, while the TCRdb copy is restricted to in-frame clones and leaves out a portion. V, J and clone size were drawn from that table, and D and trimming were deduced from the DNA. The sample lists over 75,000 clones; approximately 78% were seen once. The donors comprised healthy bone marrow donors. Whereas donors were nominally healthy upon sampling, unrecorded immune exposures were probable.

The V gene is TRBV7-9, the J gene TRBJ2-1; D might be TRBD1 (7 bases). Material for sequencing was PBMCs. The TCR sequence derives from a woman aged 60 to 75 in good health and CMV-seronegative. The CDR3 DNA follows: TGTGCCAGCAGCCAGGGGGGAGAGGGTGAGCAGTTCTTC. This translates into CASSQGGEGEQFF.